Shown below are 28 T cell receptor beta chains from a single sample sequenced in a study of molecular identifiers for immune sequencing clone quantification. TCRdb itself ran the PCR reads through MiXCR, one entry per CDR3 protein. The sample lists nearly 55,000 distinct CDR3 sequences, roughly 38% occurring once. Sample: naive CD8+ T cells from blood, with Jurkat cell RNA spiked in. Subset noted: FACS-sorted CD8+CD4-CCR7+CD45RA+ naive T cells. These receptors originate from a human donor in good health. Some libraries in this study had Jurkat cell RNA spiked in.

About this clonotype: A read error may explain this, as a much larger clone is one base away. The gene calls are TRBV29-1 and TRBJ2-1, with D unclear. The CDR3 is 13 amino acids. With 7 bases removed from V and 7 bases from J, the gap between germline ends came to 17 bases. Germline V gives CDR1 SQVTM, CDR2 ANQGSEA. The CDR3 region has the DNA TGCAGCGCAAGAGATAATAGCAAGAATGAGCAGTTCTTC. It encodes CSARDNSKNEQFF.

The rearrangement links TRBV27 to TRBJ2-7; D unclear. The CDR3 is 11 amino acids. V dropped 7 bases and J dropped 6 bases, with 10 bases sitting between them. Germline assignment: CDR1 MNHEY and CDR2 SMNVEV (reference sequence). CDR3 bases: TGTGCCAGCATGAGTGGGTCCGAGCAGTACTTC. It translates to CASMSGSEQYF.

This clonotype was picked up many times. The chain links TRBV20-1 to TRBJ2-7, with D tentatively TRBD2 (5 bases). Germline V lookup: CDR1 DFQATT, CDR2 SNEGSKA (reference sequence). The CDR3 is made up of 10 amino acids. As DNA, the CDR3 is TGCTCCCTAGCCACCTACGAGCAGTACTTC. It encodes CSLATYEQYF.

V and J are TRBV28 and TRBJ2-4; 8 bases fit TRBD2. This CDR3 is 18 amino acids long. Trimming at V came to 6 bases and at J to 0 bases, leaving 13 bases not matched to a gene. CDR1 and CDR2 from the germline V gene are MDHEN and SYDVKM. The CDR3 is CASSPSGRWALAKNIQYF. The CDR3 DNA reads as TGTGCCAGCAGCCCCAGCGGGAGATGGGCTCTAGCCAAAAACATTCAGTACTTC.

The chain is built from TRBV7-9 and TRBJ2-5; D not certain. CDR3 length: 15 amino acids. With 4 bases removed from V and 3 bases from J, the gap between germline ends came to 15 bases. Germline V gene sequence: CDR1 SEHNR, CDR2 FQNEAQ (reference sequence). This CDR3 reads CASSSAFTAEETQYF. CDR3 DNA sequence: TGTGCCAGCAGCTCAGCATTTACGGCAGAAGAGACCCAGTACTTC.

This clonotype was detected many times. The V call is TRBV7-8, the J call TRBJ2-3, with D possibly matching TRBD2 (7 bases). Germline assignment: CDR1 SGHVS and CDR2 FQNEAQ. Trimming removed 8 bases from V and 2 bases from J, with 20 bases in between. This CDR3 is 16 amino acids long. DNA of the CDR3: TGTGCCAGCCGGAGGGGGGGACTTATATTCACAGATACGCAGTATTTT. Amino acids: CASRRGGLIFTDTQYF.

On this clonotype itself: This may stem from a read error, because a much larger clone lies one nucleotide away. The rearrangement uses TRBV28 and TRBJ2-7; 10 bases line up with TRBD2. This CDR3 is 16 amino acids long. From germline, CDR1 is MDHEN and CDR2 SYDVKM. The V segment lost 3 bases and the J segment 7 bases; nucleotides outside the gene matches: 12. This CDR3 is CASSFSLAGDAGEQYF. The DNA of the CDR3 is TGTGCCAGCAGTTTTTCGCTAGCGGGGGACGCGGGGGAGCAGTACTTC.

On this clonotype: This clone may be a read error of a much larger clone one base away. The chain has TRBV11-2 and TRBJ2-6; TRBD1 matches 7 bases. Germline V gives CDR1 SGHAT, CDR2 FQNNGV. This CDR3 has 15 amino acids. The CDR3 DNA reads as TGTGCCTGCAGCCAGACAGGGACTGGGGCCAACGTCCTGACTTTC. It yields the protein CACSQTGTGANVLTF.

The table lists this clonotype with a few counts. The CDR3 loop reads CASSFWNINGELFF. CDR3 coding DNA: TGTGCCAGCAGCTTCTGGAATATTAACGGGGAGCTGTTTTTT. J is TRBJ2-2 and V is TRBV7-6, with D unresolved. CDR3 length equals 14 residues. The V and J ends lost 3 bases and 7 bases respectively, with 12 bases between them. Germline CDR1 is SGHVS and CDR2 is FNYEAQ. The full variable domain, its missing parts supplied by reference TRBV7-6 and TRBJ2-2, is GAGVSQSPRYKVTKRGQDVALRCDPISGHVSLYWYRQALGQGPEFLTYFNYEAQQDKSGLPNDRFSAERPEGSISTLTIQRTEQRDSAMYRCASSFWNINGELFFGEGSRLTVL.

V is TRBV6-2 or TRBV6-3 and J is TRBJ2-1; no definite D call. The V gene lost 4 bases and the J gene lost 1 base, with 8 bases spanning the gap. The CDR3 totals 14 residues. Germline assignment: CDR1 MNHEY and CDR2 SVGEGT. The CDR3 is CASSFGESYNEQFF. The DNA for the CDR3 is TGTGCCAGCAGTTTTGGGGAATCCTACAATGAGCAGTTCTTC.

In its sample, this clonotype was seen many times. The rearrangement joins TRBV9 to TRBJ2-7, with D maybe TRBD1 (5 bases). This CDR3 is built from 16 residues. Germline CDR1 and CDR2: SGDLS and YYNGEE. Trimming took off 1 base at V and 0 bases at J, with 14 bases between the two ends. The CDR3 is CASSVSPDKSSYEQYF. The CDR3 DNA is TGTGCCAGCAGCGTAAGTCCGGACAAATCCTCCTACGAGCAGTACTTC.

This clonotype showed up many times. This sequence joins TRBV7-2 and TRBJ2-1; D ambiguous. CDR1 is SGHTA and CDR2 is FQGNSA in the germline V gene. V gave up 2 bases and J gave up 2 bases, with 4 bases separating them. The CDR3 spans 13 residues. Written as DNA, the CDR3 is TGTGCCAGCAGCTTACAAACCTACAATGAGCAGTTCTTC. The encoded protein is CASSLQTYNEQFF.

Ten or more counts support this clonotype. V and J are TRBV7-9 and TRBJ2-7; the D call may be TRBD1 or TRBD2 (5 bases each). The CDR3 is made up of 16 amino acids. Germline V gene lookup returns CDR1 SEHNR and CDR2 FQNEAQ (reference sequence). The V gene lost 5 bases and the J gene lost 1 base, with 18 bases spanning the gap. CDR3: CASSQGRGSLSYEQYF. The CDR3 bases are TGTGCCAGCAGCCAGGGACGAGGATCCTTGTCCTACGAGCAGTACTTC.

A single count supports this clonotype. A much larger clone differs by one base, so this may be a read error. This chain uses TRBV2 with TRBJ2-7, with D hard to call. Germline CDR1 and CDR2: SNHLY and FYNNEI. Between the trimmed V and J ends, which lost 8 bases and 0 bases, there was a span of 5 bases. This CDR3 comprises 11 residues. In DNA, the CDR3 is TGTGCCAGCCCCAGCTCCTACGAGCAGTACTTC. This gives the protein CASPSSYEQYF.

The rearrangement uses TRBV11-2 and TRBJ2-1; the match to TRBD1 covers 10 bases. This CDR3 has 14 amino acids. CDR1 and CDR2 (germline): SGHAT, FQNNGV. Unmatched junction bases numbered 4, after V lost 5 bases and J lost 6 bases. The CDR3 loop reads CASSPGTGVNEQFF. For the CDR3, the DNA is TGTGCCAGCAGCCCAGGGACAGGGGTCAATGAGCAGTTCTTC.

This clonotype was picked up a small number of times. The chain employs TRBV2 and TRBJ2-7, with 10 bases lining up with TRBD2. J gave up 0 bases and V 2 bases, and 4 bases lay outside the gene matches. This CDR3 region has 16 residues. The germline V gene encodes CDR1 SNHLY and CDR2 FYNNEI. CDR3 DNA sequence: TGTGCCAGCAGTGAACCGTCTAGCGGGAGCTCCTACGAGCAGTACTTC. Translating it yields CASSEPSSGSSYEQYF.

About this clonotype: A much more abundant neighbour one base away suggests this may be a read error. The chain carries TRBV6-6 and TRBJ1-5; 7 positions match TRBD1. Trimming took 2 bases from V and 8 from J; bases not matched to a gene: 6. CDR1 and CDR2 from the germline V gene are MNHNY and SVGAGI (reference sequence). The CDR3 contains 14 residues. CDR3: CASSYDRVDKPQHF. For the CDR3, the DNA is TGTGCCAGCAGTTACGACAGGGTAGACAAGCCCCAGCATTTT.

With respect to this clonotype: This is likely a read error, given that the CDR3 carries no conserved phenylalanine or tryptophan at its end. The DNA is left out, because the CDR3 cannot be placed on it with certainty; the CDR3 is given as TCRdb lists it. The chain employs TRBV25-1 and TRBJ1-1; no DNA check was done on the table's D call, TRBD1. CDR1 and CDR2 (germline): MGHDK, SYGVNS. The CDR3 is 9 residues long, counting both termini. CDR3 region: CASSATGVR.

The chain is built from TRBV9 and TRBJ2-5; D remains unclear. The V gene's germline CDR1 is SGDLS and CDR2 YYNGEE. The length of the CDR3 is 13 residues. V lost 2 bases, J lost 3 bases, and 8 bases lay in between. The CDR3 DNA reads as TGTGCCAGCAGCGTGGCCCTTGAAGAGACCCAGTACTTC. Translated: CASSVALEETQYF.

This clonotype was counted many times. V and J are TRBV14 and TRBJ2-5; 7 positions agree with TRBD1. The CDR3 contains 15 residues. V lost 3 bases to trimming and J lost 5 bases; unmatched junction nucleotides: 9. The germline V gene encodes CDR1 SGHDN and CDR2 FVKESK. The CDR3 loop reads CASSHTTGAVETQYF. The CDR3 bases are TGTGCCAGCAGCCATACTACAGGGGCCGTGGAGACCCAGTACTTC.

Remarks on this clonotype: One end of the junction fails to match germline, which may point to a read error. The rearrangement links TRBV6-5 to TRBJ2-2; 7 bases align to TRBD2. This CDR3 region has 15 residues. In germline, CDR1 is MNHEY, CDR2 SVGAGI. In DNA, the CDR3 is TGTGCCAGCAGGGGGGACTACCTAATCACCGGGGTGCTGTTTTTT. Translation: CASRGDYLITGVLFF.

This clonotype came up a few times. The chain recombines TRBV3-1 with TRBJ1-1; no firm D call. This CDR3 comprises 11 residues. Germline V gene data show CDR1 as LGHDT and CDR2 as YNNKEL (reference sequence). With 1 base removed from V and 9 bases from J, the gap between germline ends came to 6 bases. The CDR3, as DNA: TGTGCCAGCAGCCAAGGACCCCAAGCTTTCTTT. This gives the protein CASSQGPQAFF.

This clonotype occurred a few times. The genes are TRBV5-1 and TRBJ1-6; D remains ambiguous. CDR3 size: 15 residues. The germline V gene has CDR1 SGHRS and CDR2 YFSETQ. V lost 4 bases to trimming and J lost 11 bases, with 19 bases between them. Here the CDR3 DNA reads TGCGCCAGCAGCCTAGGAACGGTCTCCGGGGCACCCCTCCACTTT. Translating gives CASSLGTVSGAPLHF.

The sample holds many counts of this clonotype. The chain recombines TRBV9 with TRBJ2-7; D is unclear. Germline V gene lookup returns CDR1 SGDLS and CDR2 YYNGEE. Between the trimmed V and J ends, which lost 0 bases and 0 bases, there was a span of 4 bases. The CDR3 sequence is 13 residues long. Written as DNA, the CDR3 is TGTGCCAGCAGCGTAGCCAGCTCCTACGAGCAGTACTTC. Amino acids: CASSVASSYEQYF.

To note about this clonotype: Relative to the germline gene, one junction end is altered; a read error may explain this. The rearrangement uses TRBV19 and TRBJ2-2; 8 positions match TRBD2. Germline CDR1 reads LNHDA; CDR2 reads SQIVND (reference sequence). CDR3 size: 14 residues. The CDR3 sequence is CATTSGNAPGELLF. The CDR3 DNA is TGTGCCACTACTAGCGGAAATGCACCCGGGGAGCTGTTATTT.

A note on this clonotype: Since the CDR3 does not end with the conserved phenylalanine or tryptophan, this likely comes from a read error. CDR3 loop: CASSAVPTSTDTQYL. CDR3 bases: TGTGCCAGCAGCGCCGTCCCCACTAGCACAGATACGCAGTATTTA. V is TRBV7-9 and J is TRBJ2-3; no reliable D call. The germline V and J ends were trimmed by 5 bases and 0 bases, with 12 bases remaining between them. The CDR3 has 15 amino acids. Germline V gene data show CDR1 as SEHNR and CDR2 as FQNEAQ (reference sequence).

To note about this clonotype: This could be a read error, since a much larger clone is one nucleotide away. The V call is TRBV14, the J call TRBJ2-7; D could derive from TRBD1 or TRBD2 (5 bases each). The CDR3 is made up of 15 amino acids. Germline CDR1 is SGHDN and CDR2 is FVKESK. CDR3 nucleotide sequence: TGTGCCAGCAGCCAAGACTGGGGGAGAAGCTACGAGCAGCACTTC. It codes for CASSQDWGRSYEQHF.

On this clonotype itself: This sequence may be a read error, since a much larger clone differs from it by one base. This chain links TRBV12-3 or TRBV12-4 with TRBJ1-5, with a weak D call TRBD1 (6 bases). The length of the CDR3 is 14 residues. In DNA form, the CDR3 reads TGTGCCAGCAGTTTCGGAGGGGGATTAAGACCCCAGCAATTT. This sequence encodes CASSFGGGLRPQQF.